The TCR beta chain under discussion was sequenced for a study of blood T cell repertoires in COVID-19. CDR1 MNHNY and CDR2 SVGAGI come from the germline V gene (reference sequence). V lost 4 bases and J lost 7, with 11 bases in between. There are 14 residues in the CDR3. Sequencing was performed with immunoSEQ multiplex PCR; in TCRdb, only in-frame clones are kept and a portion is missing. Of about 160,000 clones listed, 82% were seen once; the top ten hold 15% to 20%. The TCR sequence derives from a man between 60 and 75 years old who had recovered from COVID-19. The V and J genes are TRBV6-6 and TRBJ1-6; TRBD1 is a possible D gene (6 bases). Sequenced input: PBMCs or T cells enriched from blood (not recorded which). Written as DNA, the CDR3 is TGTGCCAGCAGTTCGGAGACAGGAAATTCACCCCTCCACTTT. As protein: CASSSETGNSPLHF.